The 32 T cell receptor beta chains presented below share a single source sample, sequenced in a study of blood T cell repertoires in COVID-19. Clones were read by immunoSEQ multiplex PCR, and TCRdb kept only the in-frame ones, dropping some. The sample has about 120,000 clones; 90% are singletons. The specimen was peripheral blood. These receptors all stem from a human donor with active COVID-19. The donor label of this sample is uncertain.

V is TRBV28 and J is TRBJ1-6, with 7 bases matching TRBD1. CDR3 length: 13 amino acids. Germline values: CDR1 MDHEN, CDR2 SYDVKM. Germline trimming cut 8 bases from V and 6 bases from J; bases unmatched to any gene: 4. CDR3 sequence: CASLGQVNSPLHF. CDR3 DNA: TGTGCCAGCCTTGGACAGGTTAATTCACCCCTCCACTTT.

The chain has TRBV7-6 and TRBJ2-1; TRBD1 agrees at 10 bases. Trimming took 5 bases from V and 0 from J; bases not matched to a gene: 19. The CDR3 covers 21 residues. Per the germline V gene, CDR1 is SGHVS and CDR2 is FNYEAQ. The CDR3 protein is CASSPKWAKDRGTDSYNEQFF. The CDR3, as DNA: TGTGCCAGCAGCCCAAAATGGGCCAAGGACAGGGGGACTGACTCCTACAATGAGCAGTTCTTC.

The gene calls are TRBV6-5 and TRBJ2-7, with 9 bases identical to TRBD2. V lost 4 bases, J lost 4 bases, and 5 bases stayed unmatched. Germline V gene lookup returns CDR1 MNHEY and CDR2 SVGAGI. The CDR3 runs 14 residues. Here the CDR3 reads CASSSQRGVYEQYF. The CDR3 coding sequence is TGTGCCAGCAGTTCACAGCGGGGGGTATACGAGCAGTACTTC.

This chain joins TRBV7-9 and TRBJ2-6; the D is unclear. Trimming shortened V by 0 bases and J by 0 bases, and 15 bases separated the two germline ends. The length of the CDR3 is 19 residues. The germline V gene has CDR1 SEHNR and CDR2 FQNEAQ (reference sequence). CDR3 in DNA: TGTGCCAGCAGCTTAGCGGTCCACAGTATGAGCTCTGGGGCCAACGTCCTGACTTTC. Its protein product is CASSLAVHSMSSGANVLTF.

The chain joins TRBV2 to TRBJ2-5, with D possibly TRBD1 on 6 matching bases. The germline V gene encodes CDR1 SNHLY and CDR2 FYNNEI. The CDR3 is made up of 14 amino acids. V lost 8 bases, J lost 2 bases, and 15 bases lay in between. CDR3 sequence (DNA): TGTGCCAGCGATTTAGATGGACAGCAAGAGACCCAGTACTTC. Protein sequence: CASDLDGQQETQYF.

V usage is TRBV5-1 and J usage is TRBJ1-1, with 7 bases fitting TRBD1. CDR3 size: 16 residues. With V trimmed by 4 bases and J by 4 bases, 13 bases remained unmatched. Germline V gene lookup returns CDR1 SGHRS and CDR2 YFSETQ. CDR3 DNA sequence: TGCGCCAGCAGCAGGGAGACCGGGACAGTTCTCACTGAAGCTTTCTTT. Protein: CASSRETGTVLTEAFF.

CDR3 DNA sequence: TGTGCCAGCAGTTCATTGCCGGGACAGGGACCACCGATACTGAACTACGAGCAGTACTTC. It specifies CASSSLPGQGPPILNYEQYF. The chain combines TRBV28 with TRBJ2-7, with TRBD1 matching 9 bases. The germline V gene encodes CDR1 MDHEN and CDR2 SYDVKM. CDR3 size: 20 residues. J was trimmed by 3 bases and V by 4 bases; bases with no gene match: 22.

V gene TRBV4-1 combines with J gene TRBJ1-3; D may be TRBD1 (5 bases). Germline values: CDR1 MGHRA, CDR2 YSYEKL. This CDR3 comprises 16 residues. V was cut by 2 bases and J by 0 bases, with 11 bases left in between. CDR3 sequence reads: CASSQRQPSSGNTIYF. Written as DNA, the CDR3 is TGCGCCAGCAGCCAAAGACAGCCTAGCTCTGGAAACACCATATATTTT.

V is TRBV28 and J is TRBJ1-5; D perhaps matches TRBD1 (6 bases). The V and J ends lost 4 bases and 0 bases respectively, with 19 bases between them. Germline-derived CDR1 and CDR2 are MDHEN and SYDVKM. This CDR3 spans 18 amino acids. The chain's CDR3 is CASSSWGSNRDSNQPQHF. The CDR3 DNA follows: TGTGCCAGCAGTTCCTGGGGGTCCAACAGGGATAGCAATCAGCCCCAGCATTTT.

This clone was seen only once. The chain carries TRBV3-1 (or the pseudogene TRBV3-2) and TRBJ2-5; D is uncertain. The V end was cut by 0 bases, the J end by 5 bases, with 16 bases between. The CDR3 is 16 residues long. CDR1 and CDR2 from the germline V gene are LGHDT and YNNKEL (reference sequence). CDR3: CASSQERATLWETQYF. In nucleotides, the CDR3 is TGTGCCAGCAGCCAAGAAAGAGCCACCCTATGGGAGACCCAGTACTTC.

The chain recombines TRBV19 with TRBJ1-2; TRBD1 might be the D (5 bases). This CDR3 contains 13 residues. The ends were cut back, 3 bases at V and 5 bases at J, with 10 bases in the middle. The germline CDR1 and CDR2 sequences are LNHDA and SQIVND (reference sequence). In nucleotides, the CDR3 is TGTGCCAGTAGTATCCTTGCAGGGTATGGCTACACCTTC. Its translation is CASSILAGYGYTF.

The genes are TRBV5-5 and TRBJ1-6, with D tentatively TRBD1 (5 bases). This CDR3 has 16 amino acids. The germline gives CDR1 SGHKS, CDR2 YYEKEE (reference sequence). With 4 bases removed from V and 4 bases from J, the gap between germline ends came to 15 bases. The CDR3: CASSTGGTEYNSPLHF. The CDR3 DNA follows: TGTGCCAGCAGCACAGGCGGGACGGAGTATAATTCACCCCTCCACTTT.

This chain joins TRBV7-9 and TRBJ1-4, with 9 bases that match TRBD1. Germline CDR1 and CDR2: SEHNR and FQNEAQ (reference sequence). The CDR3 consists of 13 residues. With V trimmed by 0 bases and J by 14 bases, 4 bases remained unmatched. CDR3 nucleotide sequence: TGTGCCAGCAGCTTAGCGATTGACAGGGGGCTGTTTTTT. Amino acid sequence: CASSLAIDRGLFF.

The rearrangement links TRBV6-5 to TRBJ2-7; 10 bases map to TRBD1. Germline assignment: CDR1 MNHEY and CDR2 SVGAGI. The trim removed 5 bases at V and 4 bases at J, leaving 8 bases unmatched. This CDR3 has 15 residues. CDR3 region: CASSRGQGGVYEQYF. In DNA, the CDR3 is TGTGCCAGCAGTCGTGGACAGGGGGGTGTATACGAGCAGTACTTC.

The chain combines TRBV14 with TRBJ1-1, with D tentatively TRBD1 (5 bases). Trimming removed 4 bases from V and 0 bases from J, with 15 bases in between. The germline V gene has CDR1 SGHDN and CDR2 FVKESK. The CDR3 spans 16 residues. The CDR3 DNA follows: TGTGCCAGCAGCCCACAGGTACCAAATATGAACACTGAAGCTTTCTTT. Its translation: CASSPQVPNMNTEAFF. Complete variable domain (other parts from reference TRBV14 and TRBJ1-1): EAGVTQFPSHSVIEKGQTVTLRCDPISGHDNLYWYRRVMGKEIKFLLHFVKESKQDESGMPNNRFLAERTGGTYSTLKVQPAELEDSGVYFCASSPQVPNMNTEAFFGQGTRLTVV.

This clone was counted once. This chain connects TRBV5-6 to TRBJ2-7; 10 positions agree with TRBD1. Germline V lookup: CDR1 SGHDT, CDR2 YYEEEE. CDR3 length equals 15 residues. Losses at the gene ends were 4 bases for V and 1 base for J; bases not matched to a gene: 5. In DNA form, the CDR3 reads TGTGCCAGCAGCATGGACAGGGGGAGGTCCTACGAGCAGTACTTC. Translated, it gives CASSMDRGRSYEQYF.

The rearrangement links TRBV19 to TRBJ1-1, with a weak D call TRBD1 (5 bases). The CDR3 is 14 amino acids. Germline-derived CDR1 and CDR2 are LNHDA and SQIVND (reference sequence). With 7 bases removed from V and 2 bases from J, the gap between germline ends came to 14 bases. In DNA, the CDR3 is TGTGCCAGTATATGGGGGGTCGGAAACACTGAAGCTTTCTTT. Its translation: CASIWGVGNTEAFF.

The chain joins TRBV9 to TRBJ1-2; tentative D call: TRBD1 (5 bases). Germline V gene data show CDR1 as SGDLS and CDR2 as YYNGEE. Trimming took off 0 bases at V and 8 bases at J, with 20 bases between the two ends. The length of the CDR3 is 16 residues. The CDR3 nucleotides read TGTGCCAGCAGCGTAGTGTCCCAGGGCGCAACGTTGGGCTACACCTTC. Translation: CASSVVSQGATLGYTF.

The chain recombines TRBV2 with TRBJ2-7, with TRBD1 matching 9 bases. The length of the CDR3 is 14 residues. Unmatched junction bases numbered 6, after V lost 6 bases and J lost 3 bases. Germline-derived CDR1 and CDR2 are SNHLY and FYNNEI. The CDR3 bases are TGTGCCAGCAGCGGGGACAGGGCCAACTACGAGCAGTACTTC. It translates to CASSGDRANYEQYF.

DNA for the CDR3: TGTGCCAGCAGTTTACCGGGACTAGCGGGGTCGACAGATACGCAGTATTTT. It codes for CASSLPGLAGSTDTQYF. The rearrangement joins TRBV27 to TRBJ2-3; 13 positions match TRBD2. The germline CDR1 and CDR2 sequences are MNHEY and SMNVEV (reference sequence). Trimming took 2 bases from V and 3 from J; bases not matched to a gene: 5. This CDR3 has 17 residues.

The table lists this clone with a count of one. V gene TRBV4-3 combines with J gene TRBJ1-1, with 8 bases matching TRBD1. The CDR3 has 15 amino acids. V gave up 6 bases and J gave up 0 bases; unmatched junction bases: 6. The germline V gene encodes CDR1 LGHNA and CDR2 YSLEER. CDR3 region: CASRHRGSMNTEAFF. CDR3 DNA sequence: TGCGCCAGCAGGCACAGGGGGAGCATGAACACTGAAGCTTTCTTT.

V is TRBV6-5 and J is TRBJ1-3; the match to TRBD1 covers 7 bases. The trim removed 8 bases at V and 1 base at J, leaving 5 bases unmatched. Germline V gives CDR1 MNHEY, CDR2 SVGAGI. The CDR3 has 14 amino acids. The CDR3 reads CASGKGASGNTIYF. In DNA form, the CDR3 reads TGTGCCAGCGGCAAGGGGGCGTCTGGAAACACCATATATTTT.

V is TRBV5-1 and J is TRBJ1-2; 7 nucleotides line up with TRBD1. The junction had 7 bases not matched to a gene; V was cut back by 3 bases and J by 5 bases. The germline V gene encodes CDR1 SGHRS and CDR2 YFSETQ. CDR3 size: 14 residues. CDR3 sequence: CASSSETGFYGYTF. CDR3 DNA sequence: TGCGCCAGCAGCTCCGAGACAGGGTTTTATGGCTACACCTTC.

This rearrangement joins TRBV3-1 (or the pseudogene TRBV3-2) to TRBJ1-5; TRBD1 might be the D (6 bases). CDR1 LGHDT and CDR2 YNNKEL come from the germline V gene (reference sequence). This CDR3 has 19 amino acids. Between the trimmed V and J ends, which lost 1 base and 3 bases, there was a span of 22 bases. This chain's CDR3 is CASSQGIPRAGADNQPQHF. Here the CDR3 DNA reads TGTGCCAGCAGCCAAGGAATTCCCCGGGCAGGGGCGGACAATCAGCCCCAGCATTTT.

The V call is TRBV6-6, the J call TRBJ2-7, with 8 bases fitting TRBD1. V trimming: 0 bases; J trimming: 5 bases; junction bases outside the gene matches: 6. Looked up from germline, CDR1 is MNHNY and CDR2 is SVGAGI (reference sequence). CDR3 length: 15 amino acids. The DNA of the CDR3 is TGTGCCAGCAGTTACTCCGGACAGGGTTCGGACGAGCAGTACTTC. It codes for CASSYSGQGSDEQYF.

The V call is TRBV7-9, the J call TRBJ1-5; D gene unclear. V was trimmed by 0 bases and J by 6 bases, leaving 12 bases between them. This CDR3 spans 15 amino acids. In germline, CDR1 is SEHNR, CDR2 FQNEAQ (reference sequence). The CDR3 loop reads CASSLASVPGQPQHF. The DNA of the CDR3 is TGTGCCAGCAGCTTAGCATCCGTACCGGGTCAGCCCCAGCATTTT.

The rearrangement links TRBV7-8 to TRBJ2-1; possibly TRBD2 for D (5 bases). From germline, CDR1 is SGHVS and CDR2 FQNEAQ. V lost 1 base and J 8 bases, leaving 9 bases between the germline ends. The CDR3 has 13 amino acids. CDR3 residues: CASSLVSSDEQFF. In DNA form, the CDR3 reads TGTGCCAGCAGCTTAGTTAGTAGCGATGAGCAGTTCTTC.

The CDR3 sequence: CASSPRGISSYNSPLHF. CDR3 DNA: TGTGCCAGCAGCCCCAGGGGGATAAGCTCCTATAATTCACCCCTCCACTTT. V gene TRBV11-2 combines with J gene TRBJ1-6; TRBD1 matches 7 bases. V lost 5 bases and J lost 0; bases outside the gene matches: 7. The CDR3 sequence is 17 residues long. The germline V gene has CDR1 SGHAT and CDR2 FQNNGV.

The rearrangement joins TRBV4-1 to TRBJ1-2; perhaps TRBD1 as D (5 bases). CDR1 is MGHRA, CDR2 YSYEKL, per germline. CDR3 length: 15 residues. Trimming took 1 base from V and 0 from J, leaving 9 bases between them. Written as DNA, the CDR3 is TGCGCCAGCAGCCAAGTTGTAGGGGCTAACTATGGCTACACCTTC. It yields the protein CASSQVVGANYGYTF.

This clone was observed a single time. The J gene is TRBJ1-3, the V gene TRBV7-8, with a tentative D call TRBD1 (5 bases). The CDR3 has 15 amino acids. Looked up from germline, CDR1 is SGHVS and CDR2 is FQNEAQ. V lost 2 bases and J lost 4, with 12 bases in between. In nucleotides, the CDR3 is TGTGCCAGCAGCTTATCGGGGGGGGTCGGAAACACCATATATTTT. This codes for CASSLSGGVGNTIYF.

This chain links TRBV4-3 with TRBJ2-3; TRBD1 matches 7 bases. This CDR3 has 16 residues. With 4 bases clipped from V and 2 bases from J, the junction kept 9 bases outside the gene matches. Per the germline V gene, CDR1 is LGHNA and CDR2 is YSLEER. The DNA for the CDR3 is TGCGCCAGCAGCCCTACGACAGGGAGTAACACAGATACGCAGTATTTT. Translation gives CASSPTTGSNTDTQYF.

This chain connects TRBV6-5 to TRBJ1-1, with 7 nucleotides matching TRBD1. CDR1 is MNHEY and CDR2 is SVGAGI in the germline V gene. With 4 bases clipped from V and 6 bases from J, the junction kept 5 bases outside the gene matches. The CDR3 has 13 residues. This CDR3 is CASSSTRGSEAFF. As DNA, the CDR3 is TGTGCCAGCAGTTCGACCAGGGGGTCTGAAGCTTTCTTT.